This T cell receptor beta chain came from a study of PD-L1 blockade in urothelial cancer. Study-wide context: Median T cell yield from blood was 110,000 to 150,000.

Specified time point: peripheral blood 6 weeks after treatment start. There were between 1 and 8 samples from each patient, taken pretreatment and on-treatment. CDR1 and CDR2 (germline): LNHDA, SQIVND (reference sequence). Trimming took off 10 bases at V and 1 base at J, with 11 bases between the two ends. The CDR3 contains 13 residues. Some clones are missing from TCRdb's copy, which holds only in-frame ones; the method was immunoSEQ multiplex PCR. The table shows roughly 46,000 clones, with approximately 86% occurring only once. Whole-study findings and limits: Pretreatment TCR clonality in blood under the median foretold superior survival.

As to this clone: Its matching antigen is unknown. Additional DNA sequences in this sample encode the identical CDR3.

This receptor was taken from a man in his fifties with urothelial cancer. The chain joins TRBV19 to TRBJ1-5; D gene uncertain. The sample consisted of PBMCs, taken around atezolizumab (anti-PD-L1) treatment. CDR3 in amino acids: CATDRGSNQPQHF. CDR3 coding DNA: TGTGCCACCGATCGGGGAAGCAATCAGCCCCAGCATTTT.